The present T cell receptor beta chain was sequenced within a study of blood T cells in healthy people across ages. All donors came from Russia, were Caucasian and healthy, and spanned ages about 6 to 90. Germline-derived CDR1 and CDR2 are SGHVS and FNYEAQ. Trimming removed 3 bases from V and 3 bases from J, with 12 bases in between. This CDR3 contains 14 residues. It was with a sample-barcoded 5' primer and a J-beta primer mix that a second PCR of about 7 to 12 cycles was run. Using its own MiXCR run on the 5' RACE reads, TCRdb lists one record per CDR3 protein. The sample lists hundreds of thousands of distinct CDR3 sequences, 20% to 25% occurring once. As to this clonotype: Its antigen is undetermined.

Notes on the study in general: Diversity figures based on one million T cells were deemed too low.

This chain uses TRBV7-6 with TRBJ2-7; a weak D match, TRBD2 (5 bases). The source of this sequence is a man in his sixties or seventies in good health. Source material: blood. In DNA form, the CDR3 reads TGTGCCAGCAGCTTCGGAGGACCGGACTACGAGCAGTACTTC. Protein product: CASSFGGPDYEQYF.